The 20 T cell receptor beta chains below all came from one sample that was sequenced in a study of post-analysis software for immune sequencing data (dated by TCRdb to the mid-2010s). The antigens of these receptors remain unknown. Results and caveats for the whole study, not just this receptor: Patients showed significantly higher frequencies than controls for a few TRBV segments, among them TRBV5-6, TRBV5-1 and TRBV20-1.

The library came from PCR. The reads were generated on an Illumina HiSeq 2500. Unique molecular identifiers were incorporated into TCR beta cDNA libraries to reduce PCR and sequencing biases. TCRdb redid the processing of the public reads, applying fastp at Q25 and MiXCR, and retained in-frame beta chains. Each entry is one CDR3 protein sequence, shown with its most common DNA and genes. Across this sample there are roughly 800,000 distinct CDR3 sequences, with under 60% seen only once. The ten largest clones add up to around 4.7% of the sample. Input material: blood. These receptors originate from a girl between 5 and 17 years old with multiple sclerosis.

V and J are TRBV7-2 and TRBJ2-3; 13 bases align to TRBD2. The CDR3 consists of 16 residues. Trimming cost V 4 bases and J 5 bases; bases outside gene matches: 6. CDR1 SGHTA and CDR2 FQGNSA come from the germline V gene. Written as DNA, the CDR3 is TGTGCCAGCAGCTCCTGGACTAGCGGGAGAGGAGATACGCAGTATTTT. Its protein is CASSSWTSGRGDTQYF. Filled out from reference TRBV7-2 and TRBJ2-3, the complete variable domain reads GAGVSQSPSNKVTEKGKDVELRCDPISGHTALYWYRQSLGQGLEFLIYFQGNSAPDKSGLPSDRFSAERTGGSVSTLTIQRTQQEDSAVYLCASSSWTSGRGDTQYFGPGTRLTVL.

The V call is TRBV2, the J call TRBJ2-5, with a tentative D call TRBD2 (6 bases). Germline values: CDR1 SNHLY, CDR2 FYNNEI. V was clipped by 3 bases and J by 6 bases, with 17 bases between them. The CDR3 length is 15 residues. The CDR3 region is CASSEGRLGGKTQYF. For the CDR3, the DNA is TGTGCCAGCAGTGAGGGCAGGTTGGGAGGAAAGACCCAGTACTTC.

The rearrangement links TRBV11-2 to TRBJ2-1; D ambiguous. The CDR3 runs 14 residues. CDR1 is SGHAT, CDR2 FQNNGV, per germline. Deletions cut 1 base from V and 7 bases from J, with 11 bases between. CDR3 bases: TGTGCCAGCAGCTTAGCGTCCCCTGGGAATGAGCAGTTCTTC. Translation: CASSLASPGNEQFF.

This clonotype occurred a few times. The CDR3 DNA reads as TGTGCCGCGGGACGGAACTATGGCTACACCTTC. This sequence encodes CAAGRNYGYTF. The chain carries TRBV30 and TRBJ1-2; a weak D match, TRBD1 (5 bases). V was clipped by 8 bases and J by 2 bases, with 9 bases between them. Germline CDR1 is GTSNPN and CDR2 is SVGIG (reference sequence). This CDR3 comprises 11 residues.

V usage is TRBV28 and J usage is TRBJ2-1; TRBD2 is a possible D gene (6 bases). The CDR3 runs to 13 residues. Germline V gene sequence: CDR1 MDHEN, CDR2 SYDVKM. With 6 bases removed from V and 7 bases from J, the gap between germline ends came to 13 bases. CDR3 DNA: TGTGCCAGCAGCCGACTCGGAGGGAATGAGCAGTTCTTC. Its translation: CASSRLGGNEQFF.

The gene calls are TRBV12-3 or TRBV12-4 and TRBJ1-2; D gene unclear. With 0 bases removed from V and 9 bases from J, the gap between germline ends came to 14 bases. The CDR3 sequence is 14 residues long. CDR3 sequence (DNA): TGTGCCAGCAGTTTAGCACAGCCCAAGGGTAGCTACACCTTC. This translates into CASSLAQPKGSYTF.

The CDR3 protein is CASSLPVAEQFF. The DNA of the CDR3 is TGTGCCAGCAGCTTACCAGTAGCCGAGCAGTTCTTC. This chain joins TRBV7-9 and TRBJ2-1, with no clear D. The germline CDR1 and CDR2 sequences are SEHNR and FQNEAQ (reference sequence). The CDR3 is made up of 12 amino acids. The ends were cut back, 2 bases at V and 10 bases at J, with 9 bases in the middle.

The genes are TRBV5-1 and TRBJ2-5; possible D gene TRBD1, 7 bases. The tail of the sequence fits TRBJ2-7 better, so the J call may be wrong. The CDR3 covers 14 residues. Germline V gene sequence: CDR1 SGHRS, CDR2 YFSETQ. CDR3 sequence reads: CASSPGDSEDEQYF. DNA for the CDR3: TGCGCCAGCAGCCCGGGGGACAGCGAGGACGAGCAGTACTTC.

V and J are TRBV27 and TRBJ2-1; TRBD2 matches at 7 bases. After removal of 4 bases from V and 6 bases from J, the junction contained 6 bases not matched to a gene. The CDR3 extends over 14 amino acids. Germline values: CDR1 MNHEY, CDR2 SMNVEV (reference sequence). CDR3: CASSSGTKRNEQFF. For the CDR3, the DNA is TGTGCCAGCAGTTCCGGGACTAAGCGCAATGAGCAGTTCTTC.

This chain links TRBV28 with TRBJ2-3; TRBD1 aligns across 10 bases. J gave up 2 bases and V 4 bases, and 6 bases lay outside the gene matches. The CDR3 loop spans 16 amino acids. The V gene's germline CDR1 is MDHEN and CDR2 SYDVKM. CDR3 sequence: CASSSGQGRITDTQYF. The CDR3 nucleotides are TGTGCCAGCAGTTCGGGACAGGGGAGGATCACAGATACGCAGTATTTT.

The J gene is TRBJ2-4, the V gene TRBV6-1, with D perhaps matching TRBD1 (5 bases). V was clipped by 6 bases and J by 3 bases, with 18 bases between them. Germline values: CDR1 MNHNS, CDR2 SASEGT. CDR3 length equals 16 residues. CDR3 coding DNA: TGTGCCAGCAGCGTATGGGTAGGGGCGGACAAAAACATTCAGTACTTC. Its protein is CASSVWVGADKNIQYF.

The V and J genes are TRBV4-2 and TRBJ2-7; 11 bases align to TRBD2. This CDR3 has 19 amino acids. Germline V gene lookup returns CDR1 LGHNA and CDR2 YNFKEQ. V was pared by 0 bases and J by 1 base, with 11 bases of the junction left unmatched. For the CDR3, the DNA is TGTGCCAGCAGCCAAGAAGGGGGACTAGCGGCCCTAGGGTCCTACGAGCAGTACTTC. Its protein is CASSQEGGLAALGSYEQYF.

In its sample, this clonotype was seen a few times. CDR3 protein: CSASQEMNYGYTF. Here the CDR3 DNA reads TGCAGCGCTTCTCAGGAGATGAACTATGGCTACACCTTC. The V gene is TRBV29-1, the J gene TRBJ1-2; D gene uncertain. The CDR3 is 13 residues long. Trimming took 7 bases from V and 2 from J, leaving 14 bases between them. Per germline, CDR1 SQVTM and CDR2 ANQGSEA.

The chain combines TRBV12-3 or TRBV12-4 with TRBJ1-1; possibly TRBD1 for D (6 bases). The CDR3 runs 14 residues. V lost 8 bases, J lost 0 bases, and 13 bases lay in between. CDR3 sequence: CASRQGGMNTEAFF. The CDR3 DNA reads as TGTGCCAGCCGCCAAGGGGGTATGAACACTGAAGCTTTCTTT.

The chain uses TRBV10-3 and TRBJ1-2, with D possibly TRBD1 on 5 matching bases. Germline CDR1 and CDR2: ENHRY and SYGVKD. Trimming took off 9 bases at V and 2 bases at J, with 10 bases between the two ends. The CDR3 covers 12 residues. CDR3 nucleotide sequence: TGTGCCATGGGAGGGGAGAACTATGGCTACACCTTC. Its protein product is CAMGGENYGYTF.

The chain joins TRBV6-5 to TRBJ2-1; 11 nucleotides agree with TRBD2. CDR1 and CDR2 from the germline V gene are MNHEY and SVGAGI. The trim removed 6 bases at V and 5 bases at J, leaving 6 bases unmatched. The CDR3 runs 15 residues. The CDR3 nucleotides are TGTGCCAGCAGCCAGGGGACTAGCGGCAACAATGAGCAGTTCTTC. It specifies CASSQGTSGNNEQFF.

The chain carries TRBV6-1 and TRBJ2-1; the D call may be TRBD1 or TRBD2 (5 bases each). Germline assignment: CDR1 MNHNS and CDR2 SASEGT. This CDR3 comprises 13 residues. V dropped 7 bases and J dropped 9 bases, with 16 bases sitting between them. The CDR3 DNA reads TGTGCCAGCACCCTCAGGGAGATTCGTGAGCAGTTCTTC. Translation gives CASTLREIREQFF.

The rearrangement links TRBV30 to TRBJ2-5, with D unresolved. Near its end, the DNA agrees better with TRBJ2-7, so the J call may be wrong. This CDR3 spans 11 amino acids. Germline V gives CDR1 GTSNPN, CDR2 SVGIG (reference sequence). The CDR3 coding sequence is TGTGCCTGGAGTGTACGAAACGAGCAGTACTTC. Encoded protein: CAWSVRNEQYF.

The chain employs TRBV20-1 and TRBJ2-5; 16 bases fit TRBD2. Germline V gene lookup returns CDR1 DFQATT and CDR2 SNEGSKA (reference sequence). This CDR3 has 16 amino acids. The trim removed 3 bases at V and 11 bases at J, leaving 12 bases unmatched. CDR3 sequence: CSASQRRGTSGRVQYF. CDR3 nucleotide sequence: TGCAGTGCTAGTCAAAGGAGGGGGACTAGCGGGAGGGTGCAGTACTTC.

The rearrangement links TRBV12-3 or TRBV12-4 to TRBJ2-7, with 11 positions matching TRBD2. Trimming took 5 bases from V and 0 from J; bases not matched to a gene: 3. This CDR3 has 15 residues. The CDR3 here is CASSPTSGVSYEQYF. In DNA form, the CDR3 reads TGTGCCAGCAGTCCGACTAGCGGGGTCTCCTACGAGCAGTACTTC.